This T cell receptor (beta chain) is from a study of human T cells and chemical hapten exposure. Notes on the study in general: Alopecia in the donors means their immune response may deviate from healthy people's.

TCRdb re-called the RACE reads with MiXCR, one entry per CDR3 protein. The data contain roughly 180,000 distinct CDR3 sequences, roughly 15% of them singletons. V was trimmed by 7 bases and J by 6 bases, leaving 7 bases between them. This CDR3 region has 12 residues. Germline CDR1 reads MDHEN; CDR2 reads SYDVKM. Time point given: patch test 1, 2 weeks after DPC sensitization. The treatment: therapeutic diphenylcyclopropenone sensitization with weekly scalp DPC. Regarding this clonotype: Its target is not known.

The receptor was derived from a woman younger than 45 with alopecia areata. Some clones in this sample may be carry-over from other donors' samples. The rearrangement uses TRBV28 and TRBJ1-6; no clear D gene. This specimen was whole blood, taken in connection with sensitization to the hapten diphenylcyclopropenone (DPC). CDR3 loop: CASNDLNSPLHF. The CDR3 DNA reads TGTGCCAGCAATGACCTTAATTCACCCCTCCACTTT.